This T cell receptor beta chain was sequenced for a study of identical twins. Study outcomes and limitations: Twins' surplus sharing was weaker for beta out-of-frame sequences.

The CDR3 is 14 amino acids. Per the germline V gene, CDR1 is SGHDT and CDR2 is YYEEEE. The junction had 1 base not matched to a gene; V was cut back by 4 bases and J by 1 base. Through template switching, a universal primer site was introduced, and the cDNA contained unique molecular identifiers. Using its own MiXCR run on the 5' RACE reads, TCRdb lists one record per CDR3 protein. The sample yields about 660,000 distinct CDR3 sequences, 8.6% seen once. This clonotype was seen ten or more times. Its cognate antigen is unknown. These data were likewise used in another study, on yellow fever vaccine responses in identical twins. That report adds: Twins reportedly mounted vaccine T cell responses that seemed partly convergent, partly personalized.

The V call is TRBV5-6, the J call TRBJ2-2; TRBD1 aligns across 7 bases. This TCR was sampled from a woman between 18 and 30 years old in good health. The source material was PBMCs. DNA for the CDR3: TGTGCCAGCAGCCGACAGGGGAACACCGGGGAGCTGTTTTTT. Protein: CASSRQGNTGELFF.